Listed below are T cell receptor beta chains from one sample, sequenced in a study of shared clonotypes between healthy human individuals. Generated by immunoSEQ multiplex PCR, the TCRdb table keeps only in-frame clones and is missing some. The sample yields almost 700,000 clones, about 92% seen once. Input material: naive CD8+ T cells sorted from blood. The receptors here all came from a man younger than 45 in good health. Each CDR3 is given with its conserved first and last residue. The D gene is left open where the match is weak. The size of a clone is reported for some rows only, either as once, few or many, or as a class for expanded clones.

-	TRBJ2-7	-	TRBV9	CASSVQGGYEQYF	TGTGCCAGCAGCGTACAGGGAGGCTACGAGCAGTACTTC
-	TRBJ2-7	-	TRBV6-5	CASSYRGPINEQYF	TGTGCCAGCAGTTACCGGGGGCCTATTAACGAGCAGTACTTC
TRBD1	TRBJ1-2	-	TRBV9	CASSVGGQRNGYTF	TGTGCCAGCAGCGTAGGGGGACAGCGGAATGGCTACACCTTC
TRBD2	TRBJ2-7	-	TRBV7-8	CASSLPGGNTSGRGFYEQYF	TGTGCCAGCAGCTTGCCAGGGGGAAACACTAGCGGGAGAGGGTTCTACGAGCAGTACTTC
-	TRBJ1-1	-	TRBV27	CASSLGLFRLGDTEAFF	TGTGCCAGCAGCCTCGGTCTGTTCCGGTTGGGCGACACTGAAGCTTTCTTT
-	TRBJ2-1	-	TRBV18	CASSPPRGWDEQFF	TGTGCCAGCTCACCACCTAGAGGTTGGGATGAGCAGTTCTTC
-	TRBJ2-7	-	TRBV7-9	CASSLGWAYEQYF	TGTGCCAGCAGCTTAGGCTGGGCCTACGAGCAGTACTTC
TRBD1	TRBJ2-7	-	TRBV18	CASSPSTGGSYEQYF	TGTGCCAGCTCACCAAGTACAGGGGGTTCCTACGAGCAGTACTTC
-	TRBJ2-5	-	TRBV27	CASSLAQPSWKETQYF	TGTGCCAGCAGTTTAGCACAACCATCGTGGAAAGAGACCCAGTACTTC
-	TRBJ2-5	-	TRBV28	CASHGPESKYF	TGTGCCAGCCACGGGCCCGAGTCCAAGTACTTC
-	TRBJ2-3	-	TRBV27	CASSPRTDTQYF	TGTGCCAGCAGTCCACGCACAGATACGCAGTATTTT
TRBD2	TRBJ2-7	-	TRBV27	CASRTGLAGTYEQYF	TGTGCCAGCAGGACGGGACTAGCGGGAACGTACGAGCAGTACTTC
-	TRBJ2-1	-	TRBV7-9	CAAVGGSYNEQFF	TGTGCCGCCGTAGGGGGTTCCTACAATGAGCAGTTCTTC
-	TRBJ2-1	once	TRBV9	CASSVGQVGWDEQFF	TGTGCCAGCAGCGTAGGCCAGGTTGGCTGGGATGAGCAGTTCTTC
TRBD1	TRBJ1-2	-	TRBV5-6	CASSPGTGGGYGYTF	TGTGCCAGCAGCCCAGGGACAGGGGGCGGCTATGGCTACACCTTC
-	TRBJ2-1	-	TRBV19	CASRPTGGSYNEQFF	TGTGCCAGTAGACCAACCGGAGGCTCCTACAATGAGCAGTTCTTC
-	TRBJ2-2	-	TRBV29-1	CSVEVGRGYTGELFF	TGCAGCGTTGAAGTAGGCAGGGGATACACCGGGGAGCTGTTTTTT
TRBD1	TRBJ1-2	-	TRBV2	CASSPRTGDYGYTF	TGTGCCAGCAGTCCTCGGACAGGGGACTATGGCTACACCTTC
TRBD1	TRBJ2-7	-	TRBV27	CASSLSGDSAYEQYF	TGTGCCAGCAGTTTATCTGGGGACAGTGCCTACGAGCAGTACTTC
-	TRBJ2-5	-	TRBV27	CASSLYKGDETQYF	TGTGCCAGCAGTTTATACAAGGGGGATGAGACCCAGTACTTC
-	TRBJ2-7	-	TRBV14	CASSPQGGSYEQYF	TGTGCCAGCAGCCCCCAAGGGGGCTCCTACGAGCAGTACTTC
-	TRBJ1-2	few	TRBV5-1	CASSFRQDYGYTF	TGCGCCAGCAGCTTTCGACAGGACTATGGCTACACCTTC
-	TRBJ1-5	-	TRBV2	CASSAYRGNQPQHF	TGTGCCAGCAGTGCGTACAGGGGCAATCAGCCCCAGCATTTT
TRBD2	TRBJ2-7	-	TRBV11-2	CASSSGTSGSYEQYF	TGTGCCAGCAGCTCCGGGACTAGCGGTTCCTACGAGCAGTACTTC
-	TRBJ2-1	-	TRBV2	CATAANEQFF	TGTGCCACCGCAGCGAATGAGCAGTTCTTC
-	TRBJ2-3	few	TRBV28	CASSPYTDTQYF	TGTGCCAGCAGCCCTTACACAGATACGCAGTATTTT
TRBD1	TRBJ2-7	-	TRBV19	CASSIGQGDYEQYF	TGTGCCAGTAGTATCGGACAGGGAGACTACGAGCAGTACTTC
TRBD1	TRBJ2-7	-	TRBV19	CASSTRDRGLYEQYF	TGTGCCAGTAGTACCCGGGACAGGGGGCTTTACGAGCAGTACTTC
TRBD2	TRBJ2-1	-	TRBV2	CASIKEKAGTSSYNEQFF	TGTGCCAGCATTAAGGAAAAAGCCGGGACTAGTTCCTACAATGAGCAGTTCTTC
-	TRBJ1-2	-	TRBV27	CASSVRGGGYTF	TGTGCCAGCTCCGTTCGCGGTGGCGGCTACACCTTC
-	TRBJ2-1	-	TRBV21-1	CASNLRFLEMNEQFF	TGTGCCAGCAACCTTCGGTTCCTTGAAATGAATGAGCAGTTCTTC
-	TRBJ2-2	-	TRBV11-2	CASLSRGTGELFF	TGTGCCAGCCTTTCGAGGGGCACCGGGGAGCTGTTTTTT
TRBD1	TRBJ2-5	few	TRBV9	CASSGTGTGRETQYF	TGTGCCAGCAGCGGAACCGGGACAGGGAGGGAGACCCAGTACTTC
TRBD2	TRBJ2-1	-	TRBV5-5	CASSLTLAGSYNEQFF	TGTGCCAGCAGCTTGACACTAGCGGGATCCTACAATGAGCAGTTCTTC
-	TRBJ2-7	-	TRBV11-2	CASSLSPNYRVYEQYF	TGTGCCAGCAGCTTATCCCCAAACTACCGAGTATACGAGCAGTACTTC
-	TRBJ2-7	-	TRBV21-1	CASSKARDRGIGEQYF	TGTGCCAGCAGCAAAGCGCGGGACAGGGGCATTGGCGAGCAGTACTTC
-	TRBJ2-3	-	TRBV7-9	CASSPIWGTPLDTQYF	TGTGCCAGCAGCCCAATTTGGGGGACTCCCCTCGATACGCAGTATTTT
-	TRBJ1-1	-	TRBV13	CASSNTGFEAFF	TGTGCCAGCAGCAATACAGGGTTTGAAGCTTTCTTT
TRBD2	TRBJ2-1	-	TRBV6-5	CASRSGRYNEQFF	TGTGCCAGCAGGAGCGGGAGGTACAATGAGCAGTTCTTC
-	TRBJ2-3	once	TRBV5-5	CASSPRAPTDTQYF	TGTGCCAGCAGCCCCCGGGCCCCCACAGATACGCAGTATTTT
-	TRBJ2-1	once	TRBV7-3	CASSLMAGWPGNEQFF	TGTGCCAGCAGCTTAATGGCGGGATGGCCCGGCAATGAGCAGTTCTTC
TRBD2	TRBJ2-5	-	TRBV7-9	CASSSGTSGAGWETQYF	TGTGCCAGCAGCTCCGGGACTAGCGGAGCTGGCTGGGAGACCCAGTACTTC
-	TRBJ1-1	few	TRBV6-5	CASFPTDTEAFF	TGTGCCAGCTTTCCTACTGACACTGAAGCTTTCTTT
TRBD2	TRBJ2-1	-	TRBV13	CASSLKGPSGDQVGQFF	TGTGCCAGCAGCTTAAAAGGACCTAGCGGGGACCAGGTCGGGCAGTTCTTC
-	TRBJ2-7	-	TRBV4-1	CASGKNAEQYF	TGCGCCAGCGGTAAGAATGCCGAGCAGTACTTC
TRBD2	TRBJ2-1	-	TRBV2	CASSEEGGTVSNNEQFF	TGTGCCAGCAGTGAAGAGGGAGGGACGGTGTCGAACAATGAGCAGTTCTTC
-	TRBJ2-7	-	TRBV11-2	CASSSGPNLYEQYF	TGTGCCAGCAGCTCGGGCCCAAACCTCTACGAGCAGTACTTC
TRBD2	TRBJ2-3	-	TRBV30	CAWSVGIAGVADTQYF	TGTGCCTGGAGTGTAGGTATAGCGGGAGTGGCAGATACGCAGTATTTT
-	TRBJ1-2	-	TRBV27	CASSLLGKGLYGYTF	TGTGCCAGCAGTTTATTGGGGAAGGGACTCTATGGCTACACCTTC
-	TRBJ2-2	-	TRBV27	CASSFIEGGPGELFF	TGTGCCAGCAGTTTTATCGAGGGTGGCCCCGGGGAGCTGTTTTTT
-	TRBJ2-7	-	TRBV11-2	CASSWGTGLYEQYF	TGTGCCAGCAGTTGGGGAACGGGTTTATACGAGCAGTACTTC
-	TRBJ1-1	once	TRBV7-9	CASSPPGANTEAFF	TGTGCCAGCAGCCCCCCAGGAGCAAACACTGAAGCTTTCTTT
TRBD1	TRBJ1-5	-	TRBV6-1	CASSDHRDRGFGQPQHF	TGTGCCAGCAGTGATCACCGGGACAGGGGCTTTGGTCAGCCCCAGCATTTT
TRBD1	TRBJ2-7	-	TRBV6-1	CASSNSLDRFDEQYF	TGTGCCAGCAGCAATAGTCTGGACAGGTTCGACGAGCAGTACTTC
-	TRBJ2-7	once	TRBV28	CASRGPYEQYF	TGTGCCAGCAGGGGTCCCTACGAGCAGTACTTC
-	TRBJ2-5	-	TRBV7-6	CASSLRGLPADQETQYF	TGTGCCAGCAGCTTACGAGGACTCCCGGCGGACCAAGAGACCCAGTACTTC
-	TRBJ2-3	-	TRBV27	CASSLVAGPPAQYF	TGTGCCAGCAGTTTGGTTGCAGGACCCCCCGCGCAGTATTTT
TRBD1	TRBJ2-7	-	TRBV18	CASSPWDRGVLEQYF	TGTGCCAGCTCACCCTGGGACAGGGGTGTTCTTGAGCAGTACTTC
-	TRBJ2-1	-	TRBV27	CASSLWASRDEQFF	TGTGCCAGCAGTTTATGGGCTAGTCGTGATGAGCAGTTCTTC
TRBD2	TRBJ2-1	-	TRBV7-9	CASTQPSGGYNEQFF	TGTGCCAGCACCCAGCCTAGCGGGGGTTACAATGAGCAGTTCTTC